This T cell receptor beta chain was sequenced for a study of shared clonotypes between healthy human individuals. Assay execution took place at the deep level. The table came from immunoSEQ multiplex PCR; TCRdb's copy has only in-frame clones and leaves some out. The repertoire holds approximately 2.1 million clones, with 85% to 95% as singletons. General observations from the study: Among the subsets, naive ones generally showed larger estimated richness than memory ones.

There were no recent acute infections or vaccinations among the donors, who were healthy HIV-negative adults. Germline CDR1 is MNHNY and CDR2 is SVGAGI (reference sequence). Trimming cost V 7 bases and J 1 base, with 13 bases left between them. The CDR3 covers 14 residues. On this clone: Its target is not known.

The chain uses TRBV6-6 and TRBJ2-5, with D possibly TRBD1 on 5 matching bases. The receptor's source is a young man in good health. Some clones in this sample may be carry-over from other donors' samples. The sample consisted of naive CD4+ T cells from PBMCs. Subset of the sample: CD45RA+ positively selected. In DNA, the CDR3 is TGTGCCAGCACCAACAGGCAATCCCAAGAGACCCAGTACTTC. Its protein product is CASTNRQSQETQYF.